This TCR beta chain was obtained from a study of OX40 agonist ivuxolimab in advanced cancers. About the study as a whole: Ivuxolimab, which targeted the costimulatory receptor OX40 (CD134), was an agonistic, fully human IgG2 monoclonal antibody. Intravenous ivuxolimab was administered to patients every 2 weeks at six dose levels: 0.01, 0.1, 0.3, 1.5, 3 and 10 mg/kg. Of the roughly 52 dose-escalation patients, hepatocellular carcinoma was present in about 20, melanoma in approximately 15, renal cell carcinoma in 9 and head and neck cancer in 9. The dose-escalation cohort was over 70% male with a mean age of about 58 years, ranging from roughly 23 to 85. Prior anti-PD-1, anti-PD-L1 or anti-CTLA-4 therapy was permitted, and approximately 41% of dose-escalation patients had received checkpoint inhibitors. Partial responses occurred in three dose-escalation patients: two with cutaneous melanoma and one with hepatocellular carcinoma. The purpose of peripheral TCRbeta sequencing was to test whether ivuxolimab changed TCR sequence diversity and led to clonal T-cell expansion. The paper reports the monotherapy dose-escalation portion (N of about 47 patients) of the phase I ivuxolimab trial. What the authors observed across the whole study: Which antigens the clonally expanded peripheral T cells were specific for was not determined. After ivuxolimab, more expanded clones were found on average in CD8+ T cells than in CD4+ T cells. In the 0.1-3.0 mg/kg groups, partial responders had among the lowest normalized peripheral clonal expansion, particularly in CD8+ T cells. At doses from 0.1 to 3.0 mg/kg, clonal expansion was seen in both CD4+ and CD8+ blood T cells between baseline and week 6. Low levels of normalized T-cell clonal expansion were also shown by some nonresponding patients.

For sequencing of the TCRbeta CDR3 region, genomic DNA was extracted from the sorted cells. The immunoSEQ Assay was used to sequence the TCRbeta CDR3 regions. The table was pulled from immuneACCESS by TCRdb, which kept in-frame rearrangements only. Such tables lose some clones; where checked, under half of the loss comes from unresolved V genes, and the rest has no known cause. The table for this sample lists about 58,000 clones; over 75% of them were counted only once. The ten biggest clones cover more than 1.4% of the sample. Remarks on this clone: Its antigen is currently not known. Per-base qualities were not stored, and no clone one base away is much larger.

V is shortened by 4 bases, J by 11 bases, and the region joining them spans 12 bases. Taken from the germline V gene (reference sequence), the CDR1 and CDR2 loops are SGHKS and YYEKEE. The CDR3 sequence holds 12 residues, the cysteine and phenylalanine included. The read is trimmed to its CDR3 DNA, 36 bases read in frame from base 1. Patients with autoimmune disease history or receiving systemic immunosuppression were excluded from the trial. Peripheral blood for TCR sequencing was drawn from every dose cohort at baseline, at cycle 4 day 1 and at cycle 7 day 1. Samples came from an open-label, multicenter, first-in-human phase I dose-escalation trial of ivuxolimab. The trial enrolled adults with locally advanced or metastatic head and neck squamous cell, hepatocellular, melanoma or renal cell carcinoma. Before TCR sequencing, CD4+ and CD8+ T cells were separately sorted from peripheral blood.

Recombination connected TRBV5-5 to TRBJ2-2; TRBD2 is possibly the D segment (5 matching bases). Source: CD4+ or CD8+ T cells sorted from blood, taken in a trial of the OX40 agonist ivuxolimab. This TCR was recovered from an adult with an advanced solid tumor such as melanoma, head and neck, liver or kidney cancer. The CDR3 corresponds to CASSPVGSELFF. The sequenced DNA: TGTGCCAGCAGCCCCGTGGGGAGCGAGCTGTTTTTT.